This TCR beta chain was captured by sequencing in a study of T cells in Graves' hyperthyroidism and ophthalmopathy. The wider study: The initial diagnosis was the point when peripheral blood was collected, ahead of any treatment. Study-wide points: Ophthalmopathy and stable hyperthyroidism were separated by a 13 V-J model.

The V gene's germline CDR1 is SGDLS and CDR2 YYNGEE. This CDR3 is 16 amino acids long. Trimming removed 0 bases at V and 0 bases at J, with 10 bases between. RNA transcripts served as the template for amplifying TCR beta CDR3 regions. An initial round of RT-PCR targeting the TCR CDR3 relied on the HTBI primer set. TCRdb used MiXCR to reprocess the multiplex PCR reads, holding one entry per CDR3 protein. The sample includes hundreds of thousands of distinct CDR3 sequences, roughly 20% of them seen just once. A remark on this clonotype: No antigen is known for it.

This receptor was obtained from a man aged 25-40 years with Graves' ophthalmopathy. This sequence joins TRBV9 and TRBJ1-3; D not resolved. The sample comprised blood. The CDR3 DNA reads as TGTGCCAGCAGCGTAGCTACGGGTCTCTCTGGAAACACCATATATTTT. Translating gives CASSVATGLSGNTIYF.